This is a list of T cell receptor beta chains from one sample in a study of T-cell memory formation after mild COVID-19. TCRdb reanalysed the 5' RACE reads using MiXCR and keeps one entry per CDR3 protein. This table holds fewer than 500,000 distinct CDR3 sequences, 25% found once. The sample taken for sequencing was PBMCs or a T cell subset sorted from them (not recorded which). Every receptor here comes from an adult woman who had mild COVID-19 (a few samples of this study predate the infection). Cell type and time point are not known. The CDR3 runs from the conserved cysteine through the conserved F or W. A D gene is named only where the DNA matches it firmly. Size is stated for part of the rows, as once, few or many counts, or as a class when the clone is expanded.

J gene	V gene	clone size	D gene	CDR3 DNA	CDR3 protein
TRBJ2-1	TRBV24-1	few	-	TGTGCCACCAGTGATCCCGACCTAGTGGGTTACAATGAGCAGTTCTTC	CATSDPDLVGYNEQFF
TRBJ1-2	TRBV20-1	once	-	TGCAGTGCTAGAGATCGGCTTGGCGATGGCTACACCTTC	CSARDRLGDGYTF
TRBJ2-7	TRBV20-1	-	TRBD1	TGCAGTGCTAGCCCGGGGACAGGGGGGATATACGAGCAGTACTTC	CSASPGTGGIYEQYF
TRBJ2-7	TRBV6-2/TRBV6-3	few	-	TGTGCCAGCAGGGCCGGGACTTACTACGAGCAGTACTTC	CASRAGTYYEQYF
TRBJ2-7	TRBV20-1	-	-	TGCAGTGCAAGCGATAGGACTCGCTCCTACGAGCAGTACTTC	CSASDRTRSYEQYF
TRBJ1-2	TRBV7-9	few	TRBD1	TGTGCCAGCAGCGCAGGCCGGGACAGGGTTCTCGATGGCTACACCTTC	CASSAGRDRVLDGYTF
TRBJ2-3	TRBV29-1	few	-	TGCAGCGTTTTAACCGGGACAAGGGATACGCAGTATTTT	CSVLTGTRDTQYF
TRBJ2-7	TRBV6-5	-	TRBD1	TGTGCCAGCAGTCCTCGGAGGGACAGGTACTACGAGCAGTACTTC	CASSPRRDRYYEQYF
TRBJ1-1	TRBV7-9	-	-	TGTGCCAGCAGCTCCTTGATGGGGGTGAACACTGAAGCTTTCTTT	CASSSLMGVNTEAFF
TRBJ1-6	TRBV27	-	TRBD1	TGTGCCAGCAGACAGGGGGCCCCCTATAATTCACCCCTCCACTTT	CASRQGAPYNSPLHF
TRBJ1-2	TRBV2	-	TRBD1	TGTGCCAGCAGGGCAGGGGGGGTCTATGGCTACACCTTC	CASRAGGVYGYTF
TRBJ2-5	TRBV7-9	few	TRBD1	TGTGCCAGCAGTGGGGGACAGGGTCGGCAAGAGACCCAGTACTTC	CASSGGQGRQETQYF
TRBJ2-7	TRBV13	-	TRBD2	TGTGCCAGCAGCTTGCAGACTAGCGCGACCAACTACGAGCAGTACTTC	CASSLQTSATNYEQYF
TRBJ2-7	TRBV5-8	few	TRBD1	TGTGCCAGCAGCTTGGAGTTTTGGACAGGGGTGGCTCCCTATGAGCAGTACTTC	CASSLEFWTGVAPYEQYF
TRBJ2-5	TRBV9	-	TRBD1	TGTGCCAGCAGCGGAAGGGACAGCCAAGAGACCCAGTACTTC	CASSGRDSQETQYF
TRBJ1-1	TRBV3-1	-	TRBD1	TGTGCCAGCAGCCTACAGGGGGCGAAGAACACTGAAGCTTTCTTT	CASSLQGAKNTEAFF
TRBJ1-1	TRBV10-3	-	-	TGTGCCATCAGTGAATGGCCCCGAAATGCTGAAGCTTTCTTT	CAISEWPRNAEAFF
TRBJ1-5	TRBV6-1	few	-	TGTGCCAGCAGTGAAGTTGCAACAAATCAGCCCCAGCATTTT	CASSEVATNQPQHF
TRBJ2-5	TRBV7-6	-	TRBD2	TGTGCCAGCAGCTCCAACTGGCTTAGCGGGTCTCAAGAGACCCAGTACTTC	CASSSNWLSGSQETQYF
TRBJ2-3	TRBV5-1	-	-	TGCGCCAGCAGCTTGGACTGGACGCTTCTAACCAACACAGATACGCAGTATTTT	CASSLDWTLLTNTDTQYF
TRBJ2-1	TRBV7-2	-	TRBD1	TGTGCCAGCAGCTTAGCTAAACAGGGGAGTGAGCAGTTCTTC	CASSLAKQGSEQFF
TRBJ2-3	TRBV5-4	-	TRBD2	TGTGCCAGCAGTCCCAGCGGGAGGGTAGGGGATACGCAGTATTTT	CASSPSGRVGDTQYF
TRBJ1-2	TRBV15	-	-	TGTGCCACCAGCAGAGATCGATCAGGATTTGGCTACACCTTC	CATSRDRSGFGYTF
TRBJ2-7	TRBV4-1	few	-	TGCGCCAGCAGCCAGGGTGACTCTACCTACGAGCAGTACTTC	CASSQGDSTYEQYF
TRBJ1-5	TRBV5-1	-	TRBD1	TGCGCCAGCAGCTACCAGACAGGGGGCGAGATGGGCAATCAGCCCCAGCATTTT	CASSYQTGGEMGNQPQHF
TRBJ2-1	TRBV3-1	few	TRBD2	TGTGCCAGCAGCCAGGAAGCGGGAGGGTTCTACAATGAGCAGTTCTTC	CASSQEAGGFYNEQFF
TRBJ2-3	TRBV20-1	few	-	TGCAGTGCCCGGACAGTAAGCACAGATACGCAGTATTTT	CSARTVSTDTQYF
TRBJ2-1	TRBV24-1	few	TRBD1	TGTGCCACCAGTGACGAGACAGGGTTGAATGAGCAGTTCTTC	CATSDETGLNEQFF
TRBJ1-1	TRBV5-1	few	TRBD1	TGCGCCAGCAGACTCCTGGACAGGGAAGCTTTCTTT	CASRLLDREAFF
TRBJ2-5	TRBV5-1	few	-	TGCGCCAGCAGCTTAGGCAGTAGGCAAGAGACCCAGTACTTC	CASSLGSRQETQYF
TRBJ2-2	TRBV11-3	-	TRBD2	TGTGCCAGCAGCTTACAGGCTAGCGGGGTCCAAGGGGAGCTGTTTTTT	CASSLQASGVQGELFF
TRBJ2-4	TRBV15	few	TRBD1	TGTGCCACCAGCAGAGTCCCGACAGGGGTGACCAAAAACATTCAGTACTTC	CATSRVPTGVTKNIQYF
TRBJ2-1	TRBV14	once	-	TGTGCCAGCAGCCACGGGAGCTCCTACAATGAGCAGTTCTTC	CASSHGSSYNEQFF
TRBJ1-5	TRBV6-6	-	TRBD1	TGTGCCAGCAGAGGACAGGGCGACCAGCCCCAGCATTTT	CASRGQGDQPQHF
TRBJ2-3	TRBV3-1	few	-	TGTGCCAGCAGTCCCATGCGGGATCCAGATACGCAGTATTTT	CASSPMRDPDTQYF
TRBJ2-5	TRBV7-6	-	TRBD1	TGTGCCAGCAGCTCAGACAGGGTAAAAGAGACCCAGTACTTC	CASSSDRVKETQYF
TRBJ1-4	TRBV2	-	-	TGTGCCAGCAGTGATGAACAGACCACCAAGCTGTTTTTT	CASSDEQTTKLFF